A selection of T cell receptor beta chains follows, all from one sample in a study of blood T cells in healthy people across ages. TCRdb independently ran MiXCR on the 5' RACE reads; one entry per CDR3 protein. The sample holds more than 800,000 distinct CDR3 sequences, 25% to 30% seen once. The sequencing sample was made of blood. The receptors stem from a woman of 80 years or more in good health. CDR3s include the opening cysteine and the closing phenylalanine or tryptophan. A D gene is named only where the DNA matches it firmly. Size tells how often a clone was seen (once, few, many) or the class of an expanded clone, and some rows leave it out.

abundance: many; j_gene: TRBJ2-5; d_gene: NA; v_gene: TRBV18; CDR3aa: CASSPSWGQETQYF; CDR3nt: TGTGCCAGCTCACCAAGTTGGGGGCAAGAGACCCAGTACTTC
abundance: many; j_gene: TRBJ1-2; d_gene: NA; v_gene: TRBV5-1; CDR3aa: CASSDANGYGYTF; CDR3nt: TGCGCCAGCAGCGATGCCAACGGATATGGCTACACCTTC
abundance: many; j_gene: TRBJ2-1; d_gene: NA; v_gene: TRBV10-3; CDR3aa: CAIRTGTDNEQFF; CDR3nt: TGTGCCATCAGGACTGGGACCGACAATGAGCAGTTCTTC
abundance: few; j_gene: TRBJ2-5; d_gene: TRBD2; v_gene: TRBV6-1; CDR3aa: CASSDGRGGHIGKTQYF; CDR3nt: TGTGCCAGCAGCGATGGCCGCGGGGGGCATATTGGAAAGACCCAGTACTTC
abundance: NA; j_gene: TRBJ1-6; d_gene: NA; v_gene: TRBV14; CDR3aa: CASSQAGLYSPLHF; CDR3nt: TGTGCCAGCAGCCAAGCAGGGTTGTACTCACCCCTCCACTTT
abundance: few; j_gene: TRBJ1-6; d_gene: TRBD1; v_gene: TRBV7-2; CDR3aa: CASSPTGQGGGNSPLHF; CDR3nt: TGTGCCAGCAGCCCAACTGGACAGGGGGGGGGTAATTCACCCCTCCACTTT
abundance: few; j_gene: TRBJ1-1; d_gene: TRBD1; v_gene: TRBV15; CDR3aa: CATSRGQRNTEAFF; CDR3nt: TGTGCCACCAGCAGGGGACAGAGGAACACTGAAGCTTTCTTT
abundance: NA; j_gene: TRBJ1-1; d_gene: NA; v_gene: TRBV7-2; CDR3aa: CASSLDRWEKAFF; CDR3nt: TGTGCCAGCAGCTTAGATCGGTGGGAAAAAGCTTTCTTT
abundance: NA; j_gene: TRBJ2-1; d_gene: TRBD1; v_gene: TRBV11-3; CDR3aa: CASSSDREEETQFF; CDR3nt: TGTGCCAGCAGCTCGGACAGGGAAGAAGAGACCCAGTTCTTC
abundance: NA; j_gene: TRBJ2-7; d_gene: NA; v_gene: TRBV3-1; CDR3aa: CASSPVGASYEQYF; CDR3nt: TGTGCCAGCAGCCCGGTGGGCGCCTCCTACGAGCAGTACTTC
abundance: NA; j_gene: TRBJ2-3; d_gene: NA; v_gene: TRBV12-3/TRBV12-4; CDR3aa: CASSRRVSADAEYF; CDR3nt: TGTGCCAGCAGTCGCAGAGTGAGTGCAGATGCGGAATATTTT
abundance: NA; j_gene: TRBJ1-4; d_gene: NA; v_gene: TRBV6-5; CDR3aa: CASSYSGAGDEKRFF; CDR3nt: TGTGCCAGCAGTTACTCGGGGGCGGGAGATGAAAAACGGTTTTTT
abundance: NA; j_gene: TRBJ2-2; d_gene: NA; v_gene: TRBV6-5; CDR3aa: CASSSRVDTGGLFF; CDR3nt: TGTGCCAGCAGTTCGCGTGTGGACACTGGGGGGCTGTTTTTT
abundance: NA; j_gene: TRBJ1-2; d_gene: NA; v_gene: TRBV19; CDR3aa: CASSSQEAIHGYTF; CDR3nt: TGTGCCAGTAGTAGTCAAGAGGCAATTCATGGCTACACCTTC
abundance: many; j_gene: TRBJ2-7; d_gene: NA; v_gene: TRBV7-9; CDR3aa: CASSRRSYEQYF; CDR3nt: TGTGCCAGCAGCCGGCGCTCCTACGAGCAGTACTTC
abundance: many; j_gene: TRBJ1-2; d_gene: NA; v_gene: TRBV27; CDR3aa: CASTKTGMHGYTF; CDR3nt: TGTGCCAGCACCAAAACAGGGATGCATGGCTACACCTTC
abundance: NA; j_gene: TRBJ2-1; d_gene: TRBD1; v_gene: TRBV24-1; CDR3aa: CATSDPPGQGLLSAYNEQFF; CDR3nt: TGTGCCACCAGTGATCCCCCGGGACAGGGGCTACTGAGTGCCTACAATGAGCAGTTCTTC
abundance: few; j_gene: TRBJ2-1; d_gene: NA; v_gene: TRBV30; CDR3aa: CAWSPPQRLRGEQFF; CDR3nt: TGTGCCTGGAGCCCCCCCCAACGGCTCCGGGGCGAGCAGTTCTTC
abundance: NA; j_gene: TRBJ1-5; d_gene: NA; v_gene: TRBV28; CDR3aa: CAGSFGTLPNQPQHF; CDR3nt: TGTGCCGGCAGTTTTGGGACCCTACCCAATCAGCCCCAGCATTTT
abundance: many; j_gene: TRBJ2-3; d_gene: NA; v_gene: TRBV2; CDR3aa: CASSRRRTRTDTQYF; CDR3nt: TGTGCCAGCAGTCGTCGACGGACCCGCACAGATACGCAGTATTTT
abundance: many; j_gene: TRBJ2-1; d_gene: TRBD1; v_gene: TRBV5-8; CDR3aa: CASSPGTAGRLYNEQFF; CDR3nt: TGTGCCAGCAGCCCCGGGACAGCCGGACGGTTGTACAATGAGCAGTTCTTC
abundance: many; j_gene: TRBJ2-5; d_gene: NA; v_gene: TRBV20-1; CDR3aa: CSASLGGGGSGETQYF; CDR3nt: TGCAGTGCTAGCCTGGGGGGGGGCGGATCTGGAGAGACCCAGTACTTC
abundance: NA; j_gene: TRBJ2-5; d_gene: NA; v_gene: TRBV7-9; CDR3aa: CASSLGVWEETQYF; CDR3nt: TGTGCCAGCAGCTTAGGGGTTTGGGAAGAGACCCAGTACTTC
abundance: NA; j_gene: TRBJ2-3; d_gene: TRBD2; v_gene: TRBV14; CDR3aa: CASSQARLAGTDTQYF; CDR3nt: TGTGCCAGCAGCCAGGCCAGACTAGCGGGCACAGATACGCAGTATTTT
abundance: NA; j_gene: TRBJ1-5; d_gene: NA; v_gene: TRBV6-1; CDR3aa: CASSDLARPSRQPQHF; CDR3nt: TGTGCCAGCAGTGACCTGGCGCGGCCCAGTCGTCAGCCCCAGCATTTT
abundance: NA; j_gene: TRBJ2-1; d_gene: TRBD1; v_gene: TRBV29-1; CDR3aa: CSVDRGPSSYNEQFF; CDR3nt: TGCAGCGTGGACAGGGGGCCCAGCTCCTACAATGAGCAGTTCTTC
abundance: many; j_gene: TRBJ2-1; d_gene: TRBD2; v_gene: TRBV6-5; CDR3aa: CASSPDGTSGVVAYNEQFF; CDR3nt: TGTGCCAGCAGCCCTGACGGGACTAGCGGGGTGGTCGCCTACAATGAGCAGTTCTTC
abundance: few; j_gene: TRBJ1-4; d_gene: NA; v_gene: TRBV7-6; CDR3aa: CASSTTGTTNEKLFF; CDR3nt: TGTGCCAGCTCAACGACCGGGACAACTAATGAAAAACTGTTTTTT
abundance: many; j_gene: TRBJ2-1; d_gene: NA; v_gene: TRBV19; CDR3aa: CASSIGQKYNEQFF; CDR3nt: TGTGCCAGTAGTATAGGACAGAAATACAATGAGCAGTTCTTC
abundance: few; j_gene: TRBJ1-4; d_gene: NA; v_gene: TRBV29-1; CDR3aa: CSARSGAQTNEKLFF; CDR3nt: TGCAGCGCCCGGTCGGGGGCGCAGACTAATGAAAAACTGTTTTTT
abundance: NA; j_gene: TRBJ1-4; d_gene: NA; v_gene: TRBV21-1; CDR3aa: CASLIGDRGRGSEKLFF; CDR3nt: TGTGCCAGCCTCATAGGGGACAGGGGGCGCGGGAGCGAAAAACTGTTTTTT